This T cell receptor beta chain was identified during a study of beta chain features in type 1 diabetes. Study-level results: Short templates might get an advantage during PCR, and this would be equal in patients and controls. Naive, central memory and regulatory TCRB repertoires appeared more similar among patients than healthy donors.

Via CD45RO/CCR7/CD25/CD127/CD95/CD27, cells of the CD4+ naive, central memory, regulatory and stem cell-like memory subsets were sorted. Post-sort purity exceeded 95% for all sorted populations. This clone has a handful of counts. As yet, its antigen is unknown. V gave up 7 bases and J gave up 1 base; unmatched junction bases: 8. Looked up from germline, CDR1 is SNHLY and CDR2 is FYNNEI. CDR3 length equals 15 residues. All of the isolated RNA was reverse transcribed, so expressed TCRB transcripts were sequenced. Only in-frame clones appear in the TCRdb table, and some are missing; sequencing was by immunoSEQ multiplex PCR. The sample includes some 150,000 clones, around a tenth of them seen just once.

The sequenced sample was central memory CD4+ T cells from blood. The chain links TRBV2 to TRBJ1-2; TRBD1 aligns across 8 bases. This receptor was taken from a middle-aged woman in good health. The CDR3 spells CASNGQGSGNYGYTF. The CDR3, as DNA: TGTGCCAGCAACGGACAGGGCTCTGGTAACTATGGCTACACCTTC.